This T cell receptor beta chain came from a study of blood T cells in healthy people across ages (dated by TCRdb to 2013 to 2016). Background for the entire study: Template switching captured roughly one uniquely barcoded TCR beta cDNA molecule per two T cells in model experiments. For two donors (one aged 18 to 29 and one aged 80 or older), the study analyzed two additional independent replicas of 1 million unique cDNA reads from the same blood draw. Donors of different ages were randomly distributed across sequencing lanes to avoid experimental bias. To track age-related changes in TCR beta repertoire diversity, the study relied on deep sequencing normalized with unique cDNA molecular identifiers. Four age groups were formed from the donors: young (average approximately 15 years), middle-aged (approximately 40), aged (roughly 58) and long-lived (more than 75). General findings and caveats noted by the study authors: A strong correlation was found between observed TCR beta diversity and the percentage of naive T cells measured by flow cytometry. Because profiling used bulk unsorted PBMCs, naive and antigen-experienced compartments could not be compared conclusively. Compared with the aged group, the long-lived group had more naive CD4+ T cells, fewer expanded clones and increased TCR diversity, suggesting age selection. Observed TCR beta diversity per million T cells fell roughly linearly with age, and a significant reduction was already apparent by age around 44. The CMV infection status of donors was not known, potentially confounding age-related changes in expanded clonotypes. Total diversity estimates from one million sequenced T cells were considered lower bounds and underestimates.

Via the germline V gene, CDR1 is SQVTM and CDR2 ANQGSEA. The CDR3 runs 12 amino acids, cysteine and phenylalanine included. The CDR3 DNA has 36 bases and is translated from base 1. The donors were 40 or so Caucasian individuals from Russia, aged about 6 to 100 years, who were systemically healthy. Each donor gave approximately 10 milliliters of peripheral blood, collected into EDTA-treated Vacutainer tubes. Ficoll-Paque density-gradient centrifugation was used to isolate PBMCs, with at least 6 million per sample. Total RNA was extracted from PBMCs with Trizol reagent, with at least 5 micrograms obtained per sample. Naive CD45RAhigh/CD27high T cell percentages were measured by flow cytometry on a PBMC aliquot from every donor. This clonotype was recorded once. Its antigen is not yet known. Germline is not matched at one junction end, which may reflect a read error. The method was 5' RACE. The run used an Illumina HiSeq 2500. A second about 7 to 12 cycle PCR used a sample-barcoded 5' primer and a J-beta primer mix. A unique molecular identifier was introduced onto each TCR beta cDNA molecule by a template-switch 5' adaptor carrying 12 random nucleotides. At least 2.5 million CDR3-containing paired-end reads were obtained from each sample. First-strand cDNA synthesis was performed from all RNA using the Mint cDNA synthesis kit, with priming by a TRBC-specific oligonucleotide. All cDNA was treated with uracil-DNA glycosylase and then went through a first 18-cycle PCR with the universal primers M1SS and BC2_uni_R. Concerning the study's data processing: For normalization, 1 million high-quality reads were randomly selected from each sample, with every read carrying a distinct molecular identifier. Instead of being binned into consensus sequences, reads that shared molecular identifiers were thrown out. MiTCR, set to a Q25 quality threshold and the strictest error-elimination algorithm, was used for CDR3 identification, clonotype clustering and error correction. Lower-bound total TCR beta diversity was estimated with a nonparametric unseen species model using Euler transformation. The public reads were reanalyzed by TCRdb: fastp trimming at Q25, MiXCR alignment, in-frame beta chains only. Every distinct CDR3 protein forms one entry, paired with its most common genes and DNA. These V and J calls rely on TCRdb rather than the paper's analysis. This sample gives about 1.8 million distinct CDR3 sequences in total; around half of them show up just once. 2% to 2.5% of the sample is held by the ten biggest clonotypes.

The material sequenced was blood. The TCR was taken from a middle-aged woman in good health. The chain is made from TRBV29-1 and TRBJ2-1; TRBD1 might be the D gene, on 6 matching bases. The nucleotide sequence reads TGCAACGTTGGACAGATCTACAATGAGCAGTTCTTC. This is translated as CNVGQIYNEQFF.